This T cell receptor beta chain was identified during a study of blood T cell repertoires in COVID-19. Study-wide context: The United States, Italy and Spain provided the acute and convalescent COVID-19 samples.

TCRdb's table, derived via immunoSEQ multiplex PCR, lists solely in-frame clones and lacks some. The table records some 300,000 clones, 89% of them present only once. Germline V lookup: CDR1 LNHDA, CDR2 SQIVND (reference sequence). The CDR3 consists of 13 residues. Trimming cost V 6 bases and J 0 bases, with 8 bases left between them. Each participant's cohort was designated according to participant-reported clinical history. The V and J genes are TRBV19 and TRBJ1-1; D is unclear. This clonotype originated in a woman aged 40 to 55 who had recovered from COVID-19. Sequencing was performed on PBMCs or T cells enriched from blood (not recorded which). The chain's CDR3 is CASSDTLNTEAFF. The CDR3 bases are TGTGCCAGTAGCGACACCCTGAACACTGAAGCTTTCTTT.